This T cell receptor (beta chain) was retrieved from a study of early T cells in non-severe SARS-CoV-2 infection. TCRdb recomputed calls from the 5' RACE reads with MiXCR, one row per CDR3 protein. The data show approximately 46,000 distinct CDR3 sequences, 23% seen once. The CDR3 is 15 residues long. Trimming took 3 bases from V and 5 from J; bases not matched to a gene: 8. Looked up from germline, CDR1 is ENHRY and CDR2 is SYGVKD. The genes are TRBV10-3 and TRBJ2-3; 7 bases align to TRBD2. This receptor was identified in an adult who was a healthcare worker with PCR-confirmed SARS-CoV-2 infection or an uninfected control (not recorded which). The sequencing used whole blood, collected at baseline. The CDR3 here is CAISEGTTQEDTQYF. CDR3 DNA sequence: TGTGCCATCAGTGAAGGGACTACCCAGGAAGATACGCAGTATTTT.